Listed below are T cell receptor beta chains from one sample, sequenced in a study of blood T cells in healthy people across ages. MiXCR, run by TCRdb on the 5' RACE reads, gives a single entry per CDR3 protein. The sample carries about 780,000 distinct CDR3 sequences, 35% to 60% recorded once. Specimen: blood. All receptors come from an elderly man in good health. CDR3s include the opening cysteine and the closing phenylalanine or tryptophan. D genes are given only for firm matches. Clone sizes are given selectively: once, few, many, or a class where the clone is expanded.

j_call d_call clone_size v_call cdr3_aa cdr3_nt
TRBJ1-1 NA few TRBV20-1 CSALLRGQYTEAFF TGCAGTGCTTTACTCCGGGGCCAGTACACTGAAGCTTTCTTT
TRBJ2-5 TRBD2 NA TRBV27 CASSFGREAYNEQYF TGTGCCAGCAGTTTCGGGCGGGAGGCGTACAATGAGCAGTACTTC
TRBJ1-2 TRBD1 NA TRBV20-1 CSATQDRDGYTF TGCAGTGCCACTCAGGACAGGGATGGCTACACCTTC
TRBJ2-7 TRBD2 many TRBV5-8 CASSALAASSYEQYF TGTGCCAGCAGCGCTCTAGCGGCGAGCTCCTACGAGCAGTACTTC
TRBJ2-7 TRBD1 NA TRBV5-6 CASSLPSGTGTHEQYF TGTGCCAGCAGCTTGCCGTCCGGGACAGGTACACACGAGCAGTACTTC
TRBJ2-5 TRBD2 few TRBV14 CASSQGLAGVYF TGTGCCAGCAGCCAAGGACTAGCGGGAGTGTACTTC
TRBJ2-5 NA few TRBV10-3 CAISVRLGEETQYF TGTGCCATCAGTGTGCGGCTGGGGGAAGAGACCCAGTACTTC
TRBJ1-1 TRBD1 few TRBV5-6 CASSPYRGMNTEAFF TGTGCCAGCAGCCCTTACAGGGGAATGAACACTGAAGCTTTCTTT
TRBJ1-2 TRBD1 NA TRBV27 CARPGQGVPFHGYTF TGTGCCAGACCGGGACAGGGGGTTCCATTCCATGGCTACACCTTC
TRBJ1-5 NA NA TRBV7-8 CASSPEVGWSNQPQHF TGTGCCAGCAGCCCAGAGGTGGGCTGGAGCAATCAGCCCCAGCATTTT
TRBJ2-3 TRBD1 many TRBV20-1 CSARRQGPDTQYF TGCAGTGCTAGACGACAGGGGCCAGATACGCAGTATTTT
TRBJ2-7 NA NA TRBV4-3 CASSQAPGGAFYEQYF TGCGCCAGCAGCCAAGCACCGGGGGGCGCATTCTACGAGCAGTACTTC
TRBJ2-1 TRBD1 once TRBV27 CASSPRTGALNEQFF TGTGCCAGCAGTCCGCGGACAGGGGCCCTCAATGAGCAGTTCTTC
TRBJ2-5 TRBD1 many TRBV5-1 CASSLGAGGPETQYF TGCGCCAGCAGCTTGGGCGCAGGGGGCCCAGAGACCCAGTACTTC
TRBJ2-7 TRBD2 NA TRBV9 CASSALSGRSDEQYF TGTGCCAGCAGCGCCCTGAGCGGGAGAAGCGACGAGCAGTACTTC
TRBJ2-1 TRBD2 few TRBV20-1 CSALKTVLAGALGSYNEQFF TGCAGTGCCCTCAAGACCGTACTAGCGGGAGCTCTCGGCTCCTACAATGAGCAGTTCTTC
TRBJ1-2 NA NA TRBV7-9 CASSLSTDGYTF TGTGCCAGCAGCTTGAGCACAGATGGCTACACCTTC
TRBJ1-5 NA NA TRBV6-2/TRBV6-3 CASSYSAGLKPQPQHF TGTGCCAGCAGTTACTCGGCAGGGCTTAAACCTCAGCCCCAGCATTTT
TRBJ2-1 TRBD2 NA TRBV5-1 CASSLEASGSDNEQFF TGCGCCAGCAGCTTGGAGGCTAGCGGGAGCGACAATGAGCAGTTCTTC
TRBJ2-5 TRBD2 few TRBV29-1 CSVVGGLAEETQYF TGCAGCGTTGTTGGAGGACTAGCGGAAGAGACCCAGTACTTC
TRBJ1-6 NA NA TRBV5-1 CASSLTLSERRYNSPLHF TGCGCCAGCAGCTTGACCCTCTCTGAACGTCGCTATAATTCACCCCTCCACTTT
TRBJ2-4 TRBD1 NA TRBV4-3 CASSQEGRGTTQYF TGCGCCAGCAGCCAAGAGGGCAGGGGGACAACGCAGTACTTC
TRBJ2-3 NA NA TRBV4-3 CASSQVGDLDTQYF TGCGCCAGCAGCCAAGTCGGGGACTTGGATACGCAGTATTTT
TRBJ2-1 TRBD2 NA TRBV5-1 CASSSLPGLASYNEQFF TGCGCCAGCAGCTCACTACCGGGACTAGCCTCCTACAATGAGCAGTTCTTC
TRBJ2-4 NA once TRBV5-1 CASSSRLVSREQYF TGCGCCAGCAGCTCTAGACTAGTCTCTCGTGAGCAGTACTTC
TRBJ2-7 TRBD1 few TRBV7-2 CASSRNPGQGYEQYF TGTGCCAGCAGCCGAAACCCGGGACAGGGCTACGAGCAGTACTTC
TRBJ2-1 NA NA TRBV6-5 CASRTRTAIYNEQFF TGTGCCAGCAGAACCAGGACAGCGATTTACAATGAGCAGTTCTTC
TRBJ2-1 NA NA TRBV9 CASSAREWGAYNEQFF TGTGCCAGCAGCGCAAGGGAGTGGGGGGCGTACAATGAGCAGTTCTTC
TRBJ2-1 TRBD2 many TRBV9 CASSRTSGRVGANEQFF TGTGCCAGCAGCCGGACTAGCGGGAGGGTAGGGGCCAATGAGCAGTTCTTC
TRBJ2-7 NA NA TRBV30 CAWSVGGETYEQYF TGTGCCTGGAGTGTTGGAGGGGAGACCTACGAGCAGTACTTC
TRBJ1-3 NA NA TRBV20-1 CSASEWGAGNTIYF TGCAGTGCTAGTGAGTGGGGAGCTGGAAACACCATATATTTT
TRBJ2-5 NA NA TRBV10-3 CASRDSSEETQYF TGTGCCAGCCGGGACTCCAGCGAGGAGACCCAGTACTTC
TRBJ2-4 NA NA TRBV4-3 CASSQGTVGIQYF TGCGCCAGCAGCCAAGGGACAGTCGGCATTCAGTACTTC
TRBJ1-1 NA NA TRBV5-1 CASQSTAGVLNTEAFF TGCGCCAGCCAGTCAACGGCAGGGGTCCTGAACACTGAAGCTTTCTTT